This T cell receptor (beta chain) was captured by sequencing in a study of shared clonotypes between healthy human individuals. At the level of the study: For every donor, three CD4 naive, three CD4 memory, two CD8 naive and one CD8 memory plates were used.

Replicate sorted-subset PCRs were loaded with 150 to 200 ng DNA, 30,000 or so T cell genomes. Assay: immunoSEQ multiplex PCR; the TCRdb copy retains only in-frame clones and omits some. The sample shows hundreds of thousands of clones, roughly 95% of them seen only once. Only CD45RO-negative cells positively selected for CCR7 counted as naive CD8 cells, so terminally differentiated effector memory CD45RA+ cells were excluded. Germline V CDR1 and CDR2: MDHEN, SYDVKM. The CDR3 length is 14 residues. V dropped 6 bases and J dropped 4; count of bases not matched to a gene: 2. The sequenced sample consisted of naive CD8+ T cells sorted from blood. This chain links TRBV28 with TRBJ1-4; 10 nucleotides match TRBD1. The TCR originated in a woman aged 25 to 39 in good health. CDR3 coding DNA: TGTGCCAGCAGGGGACAGGGGAGTAATGAAAAACTGTTTTTT. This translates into CASRGQGSNEKLFF.